The clone carrying this T cell receptor beta chain came up a few times. The data derive from a study of human T cells and chemical hapten exposure. One entry per CDR3 protein, called by TCRdb with MiXCR from the 5' RACE reads. Of approximately 80,000 distinct CDR3 sequences in the sample, more than 15% are singletons; the top ten hold almost 7%. Unfractionated whole blood was the source from which total RNA was extracted. The germline V gene encodes CDR1 SGHDN and CDR2 FVKESK. This CDR3 region has 17 residues. V shed 4 bases and J 4 bases; nucleotides not matched to a gene: 8. The chain uses TRBV14 and TRBJ2-3, with 13 bases lining up with TRBD2. This clonotype was sampled from a female donor in good health. The DNA for the CDR3 is TGTGCCAGCAGCCTTCGGACTAGCGGGAGTGGCCCAGATACGCAGTATTTT. Its translation: CASSLRTSGSGPDTQYF.